This is a list of T cell receptor beta chains from one sample in a study of T cell changes during pregnancy in multiple sclerosis. Generated by immunoSEQ multiplex PCR, the TCRdb table keeps only in-frame clones and is missing some. Here the sample spans fewer than 40,000 clones, 90% being singletons. Specimen: CD4+ T cells from peripheral blood mononuclear cells, collected in the second trimester of pregnancy. Receptors were obtained from a female donor in good health, enrolled as a control in a pregnancy study. Both conserved end residues are part of each CDR3. Fields, in order: V gene, J gene, CDR3 protein.

TRBV6-5	TRBJ1-2	CASSRQGDVRGYTF
TRBV10-3	TRBJ1-2	CAIRSDRGGYTF
TRBV6-5	TRBJ1-2	CASRVAGIHGYTF
TRBV5-1	TRBJ2-2	CASSPSGTGVATGELFF
TRBV4-3	TRBJ1-1	CASSQGEATEAFF
TRBV5-1	TRBJ2-5	CASSILEGRETQYF
TRBV30	TRBJ1-2	CAWTTGPLFGYTF
TRBV6-6	TRBJ2-3	CASSLAAVGDTQYF
TRBV19	TRBJ1-2	CASSMELTGVYGYTF
TRBV21-1	TRBJ1-6	CASSKGGLENSPLHF
TRBV11-3	TRBJ1-1	CASSLRNTEAFF
TRBV21-1	TRBJ2-7	CASSKGRSGGTYEQYF
TRBV25-1	TRBJ2-2	CASSEGYGQGYTGELFF
TRBV4-2	TRBJ2-7	CASSQFSGGNYEQYF
TRBV11-3	TRBJ1-1	CASSRRPGIGGGNTEAFF
TRBV11-3	TRBJ2-4	CASSPRGRTGGENRDIQYF
TRBV5-4	TRBJ2-7	CASSLRGTYEQYF
TRBV25-1	TRBJ1-3	CASRRDRASGNTIYF
TRBV29-1	TRBJ1-2	CSVVGSGSYGYTF
TRBV18	TRBJ2-7	CASSPTGSGRTNIPYEQYF
TRBV18	TRBJ1-2	CASSPRQGTGYTF
TRBV27	TRBJ2-3	CASNRSSGDTQYF
TRBV7-2	TRBJ2-3	CASSRLAGVTDTQYF
TRBV7-2	TRBJ2-3	CASSPYFSSGGTDTQYF
TRBV7-2	TRBJ1-3	CASSGRTGTRGNTIYF
TRBV27	TRBJ2-1	CASTIAGGPNEQFF
TRBV19	TRBJ1-2	CASREPRGGLGYGYTF
TRBV10-2	TRBJ2-7	CASRVADYEQYF
TRBV19	TRBJ1-1	CASTLMAGNTEAFF
TRBV4-2	TRBJ2-2	CASSQGLGGTGELFF
TRBV5-1	TRBJ1-3	CASSQQAGNTIYF
TRBV5-1	TRBJ2-5	CASSLVAGEQETQYF
TRBV18	TRBJ1-2	CASSPPARGRGGYTF
TRBV11-1	TRBJ2-5	CASSSDRGPQETQYF
TRBV7-8	TRBJ1-3	CASSLQGQGFGNTIYF
TRBV13	TRBJ2-3	CASSGRRGIPPDTQYF
TRBV18	TRBJ2-1	CASSPPLTSGGYNEQFF
TRBV7-2	TRBJ2-3	CASSFQSRDTQYF
TRBV7-2	TRBJ1-1	CASSSSFVILNTEAFF
TRBV9	TRBJ2-7	CASSALAGGYEQYF
TRBV19	TRBJ1-5	CASSIETGVQPQHF
TRBV4-1	TRBJ2-1	CASSQEQEERGGLNEQFF
TRBV11-1	TRBJ2-1	CASSLKTAEQFF